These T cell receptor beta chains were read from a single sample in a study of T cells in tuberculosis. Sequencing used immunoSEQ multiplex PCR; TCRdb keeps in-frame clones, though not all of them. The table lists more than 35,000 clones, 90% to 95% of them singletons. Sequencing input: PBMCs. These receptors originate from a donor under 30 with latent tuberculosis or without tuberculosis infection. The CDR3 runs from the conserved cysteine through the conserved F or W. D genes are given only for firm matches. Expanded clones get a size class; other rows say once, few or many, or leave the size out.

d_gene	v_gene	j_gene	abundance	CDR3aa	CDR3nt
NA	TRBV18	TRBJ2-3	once	CASSQKQKSTDTQYF	TGTGCCAGCTCACAGAAACAGAAAAGCACAGATACGCAGTATTTT
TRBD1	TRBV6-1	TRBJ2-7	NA	CASRWTGEQYF	TGTGCCAGCAGATGGACAGGGGAGCAGTACTTC
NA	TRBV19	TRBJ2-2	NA	CASSIGPGTGELFF	TGTGCCAGTAGTATAGGTCCCGGGACCGGGGAGCTGTTTTTT
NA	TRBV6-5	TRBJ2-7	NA	CASSSDIYEQYF	TGTGCCAGCAGTTCGGACATCTACGAGCAGTACTTC
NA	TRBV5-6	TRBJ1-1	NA	CASTKGSNREAFF	TGTGCCAGCACCAAAGGATCGAACAGGGAGGCTTTCTTT
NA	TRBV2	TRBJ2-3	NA	CASSDDSLWPSTDTQYF	TGTGCCAGCAGTGACGACTCCCTATGGCCTAGCACAGATACGCAGTATTTT
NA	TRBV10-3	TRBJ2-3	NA	CAIRGGQADTQYF	TGTGCCATCAGGGGGGGGCAGGCAGATACGCAGTATTTT
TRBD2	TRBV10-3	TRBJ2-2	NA	CAIRPHGGAPGELFF	TGTGCCATCAGGCCCCACGGGGGGGCCCCCGGGGAGCTGTTTTTT
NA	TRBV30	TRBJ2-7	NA	CAWSVLDEQYF	TGTGCCTGGAGTGTACTTGACGAGCAGTACTTC
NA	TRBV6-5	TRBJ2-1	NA	CASSWSTLQFF	TGTGCCAGCAGTTGGTCCACCCTACAGTTCTTC
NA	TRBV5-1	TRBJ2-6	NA	CASSLEATATNVLTF	TGCGCCAGCAGCTTGGAAGCGACAGCCACCAACGTCCTGACTTTC
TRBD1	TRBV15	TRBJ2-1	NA	CATLSGQGVDEQFF	TGTGCCACCCTATCGGGACAGGGGGTTGATGAGCAGTTCTTC
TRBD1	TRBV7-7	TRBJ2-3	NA	CASSSTRTGRADTQYF	TGTGCCAGCAGCTCCACGAGGACAGGGCGAGCAGATACGCAGTATTTT
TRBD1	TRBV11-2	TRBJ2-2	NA	CASSSPEGGRRFAGELFF	TGTGCCAGCAGCTCCCCGGAAGGGGGCCGAAGGTTTGCGGGGGAGCTGTTTTTT
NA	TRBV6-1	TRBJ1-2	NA	CASHSLLNYGYTF	TGTGCCAGCCACAGTTTATTGAACTATGGCTACACCTTC
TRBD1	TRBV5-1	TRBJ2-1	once	CASSLRTGLDNGEQFF	TGCGCCAGCAGCCTACGGACAGGGCTTGACAATGGTGAGCAGTTCTTC
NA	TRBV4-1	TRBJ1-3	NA	CASSQDLAGYYRGNTIYF	TGCGCCAGCAGCCAAGATTTGGCAGGGTATTATCGAGGAAACACCATATATTTT
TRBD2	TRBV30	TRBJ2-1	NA	CAYSSGRPPGEQFF	TGTGCCTACTCTAGCGGGAGGCCCCCGGGAGAGCAGTTCTTC
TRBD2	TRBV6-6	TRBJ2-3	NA	CASSPMAGGNTDTQYF	TGTGCCAGCAGTCCGATGGCGGGGGGGAACACAGATACGCAGTATTTT
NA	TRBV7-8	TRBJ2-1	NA	CASSLGQPLYNEQFF	TGTGCCAGCAGCTTAGGACAGCCTTTATACAATGAGCAGTTCTTC
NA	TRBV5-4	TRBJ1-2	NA	CASSLDQGRANYGYTF	TGTGCCAGCAGCTTGGACCAGGGCAGGGCAAACTATGGCTACACCTTC
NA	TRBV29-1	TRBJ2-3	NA	CSVDGDSGYTDTQYF	TGCAGCGTTGATGGTGATAGCGGCTACACAGATACGCAGTATTTT
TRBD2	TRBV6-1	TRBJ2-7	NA	CASSQLMSAGYEQYF	TGTGCCAGCAGTCAGCTGATGTCAGCGGGATACGAGCAGTACTTC
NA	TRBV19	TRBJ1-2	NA	CASSRGGGYTF	TGTGCCAGTAGTCGCGGTGGGGGCTACACCTTC
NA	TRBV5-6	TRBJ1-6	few	CASSLGGGVSPLHF	TGTGCCAGCAGCTTGGGAGGCGGGGTATCACCCCTCCACTTT
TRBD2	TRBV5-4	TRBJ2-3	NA	CASSKISSGGGSGTQYF	TGTGCCAGCAGCAAAATCTCTAGCGGGGGCGGCTCTGGTACGCAGTATTTT
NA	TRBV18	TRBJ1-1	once	CASSPSTGAFTEAFF	TGTGCCAGCTCACCATCGACGGGAGCCTTCACTGAAGCTTTCTTT
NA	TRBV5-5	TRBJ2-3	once	CASSKFRGVSTDTQYF	TGTGCCAGCAGCAAGTTCAGGGGAGTGAGCACAGATACGCAGTATTTT
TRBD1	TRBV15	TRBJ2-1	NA	CATSRWTGGEDNEQFF	TGTGCCACCAGCAGATGGACAGGGGGCGAGGACAATGAGCAGTTCTTC
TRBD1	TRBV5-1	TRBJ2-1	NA	CASSPQGAGYNEQFF	TGCGCCAGCAGCCCGCAGGGGGCGGGGTACAATGAGCAGTTCTTC
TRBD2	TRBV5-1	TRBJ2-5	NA	CASSPGLARETQYF	TGCGCCAGCAGCCCCGGACTAGCGCGAGAGACCCAGTACTTC
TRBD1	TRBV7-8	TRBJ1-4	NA	CASSLFGRGAEKLFF	TGTGCCAGCAGCTTATTTGGCAGGGGGGCAGAAAAACTGTTTTTT
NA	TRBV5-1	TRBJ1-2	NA	CASRRNTGSQNYGYTF	TGCGCCAGCAGGCGAAACACAGGATCTCAGAACTATGGCTACACCTTC
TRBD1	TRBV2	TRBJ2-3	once	CASSEAASLDRVRTDTQYF	TGTGCCAGCAGTGAAGCCGCTTCACTGGACAGGGTACGCACAGATACGCAGTATTTT
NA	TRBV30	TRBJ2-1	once	CALLFSGDEQFF	TGTGCCTTACTTTTCTCGGGGGATGAGCAGTTCTTC
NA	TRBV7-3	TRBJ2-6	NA	CASSSSPISGANVLTF	TGTGCCAGCAGCTCCAGTCCAATCTCTGGGGCCAACGTCCTGACTTTC
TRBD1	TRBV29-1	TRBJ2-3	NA	CSVIEGAIDTQYF	TGCAGCGTTATTGAGGGGGCAATAGATACGCAGTATTTT
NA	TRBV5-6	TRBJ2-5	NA	CASSLAGAGVETQYF	TGTGCCAGCAGCTTGGCCGGGGCAGGGGTAGAGACCCAGTACTTC
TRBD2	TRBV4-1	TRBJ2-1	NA	CASSQVFPSGGYNEQFF	TGCGCCAGCAGCCAAGTTTTTCCTAGCGGGGGCTACAATGAGCAGTTCTTC
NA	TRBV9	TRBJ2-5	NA	CASSVVKGETQYF	TGTGCCAGCAGCGTAGTTAAGGGGGAGACCCAGTACTTC
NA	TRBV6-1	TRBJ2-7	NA	CASQGWVGSYEQYF	TGTGCCAGCCAGGGGTGGGTTGGGTCCTACGAGCAGTACTTC
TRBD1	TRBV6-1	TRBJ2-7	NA	CASSAPTGWAYEQYF	TGTGCCAGCAGTGCACCGACAGGGTGGGCCTACGAGCAGTACTTC
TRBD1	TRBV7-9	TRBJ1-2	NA	CASSSPTGRYGYTF	TGTGCCAGCAGCTCCCCGACAGGGAGGTATGGCTACACCTTC
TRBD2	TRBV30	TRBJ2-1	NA	CAWSGGGYNEQFF	TGTGCCTGGAGTGGGGGGGGCTACAATGAGCAGTTCTTC
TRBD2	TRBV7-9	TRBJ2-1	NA	CASSLLAGGWDEQFF	TGTGCCAGCAGCCTACTAGCGGGAGGGTGGGATGAGCAGTTCTTC
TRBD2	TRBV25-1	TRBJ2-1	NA	CASSESGISDNEQFF	TGTGCCAGCAGTGAGAGCGGGATCTCCGACAATGAGCAGTTCTTC
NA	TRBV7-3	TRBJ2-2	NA	CASSLGGTANTGELFF	TGTGCCAGCAGCCTTGGGGGGACTGCGAACACCGGGGAGCTGTTTTTT
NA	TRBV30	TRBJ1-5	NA	CAWSVGGNQPQHF	TGTGCCTGGAGTGTCGGAGGTAATCAGCCCCAGCATTTT
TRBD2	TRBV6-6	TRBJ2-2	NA	CASSRTSTPGELFF	TGTGCCAGCAGCCGGACTAGCACCCCCGGGGAGCTGTTTTTT
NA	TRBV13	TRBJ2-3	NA	CASSHRDSRTDTQYF	TGTGCCAGCAGCCACCGGGACTCACGCACAGATACGCAGTATTTT